This TCR beta chain is drawn from a study of CD8 T cells in ankylosing spondylitis. Findings and caveats of the study: Some of the motif variants had earlier been found in reactive arthritis patients' fluid and blood.

Making use of molecular barcodes, quantitative 5'-RACE generated TCR beta libraries. TCRdb passed the 5' RACE reads through MiXCR, listing each CDR3 protein once. The table has 200,000 to 250,000 distinct CDR3 sequences, over 9.5% seen once; the top ten hold around 2.6%. Germline V gene lookup returns CDR1 GTSNPN and CDR2 SVGIG (reference sequence). The CDR3 runs 13 residues. V was pared by 2 bases and J by 5 bases, with 5 bases of the junction left unmatched. This clonotype was picked up many times. As yet, its antigen is unknown. This receptor was obtained from a male donor with ankylosing spondylitis or in good health (not recorded which). Sample: blood, either unsorted or a sorted T cell fraction (not recorded which). This chain connects TRBV30 to TRBJ2-7, with TRBD1 matching over 8 bases. The CDR3 sequence: CAWSRQGWNEQYF. Here the CDR3 DNA reads TGTGCCTGGAGTAGACAGGGGTGGAACGAGCAGTACTTC.